The 26 T cell receptor beta chains below come from one sample, sequenced in a study of chemoradiotherapy in HPV16-positive cancers. The protocol was immunoSEQ multiplex PCR, while the TCRdb copy is restricted to in-frame clones and leaves out a portion. The sample contains about 14,000 clones, about nine tenths of which appear only once. The material was blood, obtained from a patient who underwent chemoradiotherapy. These receptors came from a human donor with HPV-associated anogenital cancer.

V is TRBV5-5 and J is TRBJ1-1; weak D call: TRBD1 (5 bases). The V gene lost 2 bases and the J gene lost 4 bases, with 9 bases spanning the gap. This CDR3 has 13 residues. Germline CDR1 SGHKS, CDR2 YYEKEE (reference sequence). In DNA form, the CDR3 reads TGTGCCAGCAGCTTCGCGGGGGGCACTGAAGCTTTCTTT. Translating gives CASSFAGGTEAFF.

The chain recombines TRBV14 with TRBJ2-7; weak D call: TRBD2 (5 bases). This CDR3 comprises 13 residues. CDR1 is SGHDN, CDR2 FVKESK, per germline. The germline V and J ends were trimmed by 3 bases and 10 bases, with 16 bases remaining between them. CDR3 amino acids: CASSQAGGNGQYF. CDR3 coding DNA: TGTGCCAGCAGCCAGGCTGGAGGTAACGGCCAGTACTTC. Drawing the rest from reference TRBV14 and TRBJ2-7, the complete variable domain is EAGVTQFPSHSVIEKGQTVTLRCDPISGHDNLYWYRRVMGKEIKFLLHFVKESKQDESGMPNNRFLAERTGGTYSTLKVQPAELEDSGVYFCASSQAGGNGQYFGPGTRLTVT.

The chain joins TRBV7-8 to TRBJ2-7; tentative D call: TRBD1 (6 bases). The V end lost 5 bases, the J end lost 3 bases, and 17 bases lay between the germline ends. Per germline, CDR1 SGHVS and CDR2 FQNEAQ. The CDR3 is made up of 15 amino acids. CDR3 sequence (DNA): TGTGCCAGCAGCCGGTTACAGGGTCCGATCTACGAGCAGTACTTC. Translating gives CASSRLQGPIYEQYF. Together with reference TRBV7-8 and TRBJ2-7, the CDR3 gives the full variable domain: GAGVSQSPRYKVAKRGQDVALRCDPISGHVSLFWYQQALGQGPEFLTYFQNEAQLDKSGLPSDRFFAERPEGSVSTLKIQRTQQEDSAVYLCASSRLQGPIYEQYFGPGTRLTVT.

This rearrangement joins TRBV28 to TRBJ2-1; tentative D call: TRBD1 (6 bases). The CDR3 length is 16 residues. V gave up 4 bases and J gave up 5 bases, with 18 bases separating them. The germline V gene has CDR1 MDHEN and CDR2 SYDVKM. The CDR3 sequence: CASSSLFPGTHNEQFF. CDR3 DNA sequence: TGTGCCAGCAGTTCCCTTTTTCCCGGGACACACAATGAGCAGTTCTTC.

V and J are TRBV4-1 and TRBJ1-2, with D tentatively TRBD1 (5 bases). Per the germline V gene, CDR1 is MGHRA and CDR2 is YSYEKL. This CDR3 region has 15 residues. V was trimmed by 0 bases and J by 7 bases, leaving 15 bases between them. In nucleotides, the CDR3 is TGCGCCAGCAGCCAAGATGATATCGGGGACGGTGGCTACACCTTC. It is translated as CASSQDDIGDGGYTF.

The chain employs TRBV5-1 and TRBJ1-6; unclear D gene. The CDR3 is made up of 13 amino acids. V dropped 7 bases and J dropped 0 bases, with 5 bases sitting between them. From germline, CDR1 is SGHRS and CDR2 YFSETQ. This CDR3 is CASGSSYNSPLHF. CDR3 DNA: TGCGCCAGCGGGAGCTCCTATAATTCACCCCTCCACTTT.

The V call is TRBV14, the J call TRBJ2-1; either TRBD1 or TRBD2 may supply D (6 bases each). The V gene lost 1 base and the J gene lost 2 bases, with 12 bases spanning the gap. The CDR3 is made up of 16 amino acids. CDR1 is SGHDN and CDR2 is FVKESK in the germline V gene. The CDR3 coding sequence is TGTGCCAGCAGCCAAGCTATCGGGGGCCCCTACAATGAGCAGTTCTTC. It yields the protein CASSQAIGGPYNEQFF.

The chain links TRBV19 to TRBJ1-5; D is perhaps TRBD1 (6 bases). Trimming cost V 8 bases and J 8 bases, with 22 bases left between them. This CDR3 spans 15 amino acids. Germline V gene lookup returns CDR1 LNHDA and CDR2 SQIVND (reference sequence). DNA of the CDR3: TGTGCCAGTCAACCCCAGGGGCAGGCAAAAAAGCCCCAGCATTTT. Translation gives CASQPQGQAKKPQHF.

The V and J genes are TRBV7-9 and TRBJ2-3, with TRBD1 matching over 9 bases. The trim removed 4 bases at V and 6 bases at J, leaving 8 bases unmatched. The germline V gene has CDR1 SEHNR and CDR2 FQNEAQ (reference sequence). This CDR3 has 15 amino acids. This chain's CDR3 is CASSSYRGHWDTQYF. Written as DNA, the CDR3 is TGTGCCAGCAGCTCATACAGGGGGCATTGGGATACGCAGTATTTT.

This clone was counted a single time. The gene calls are TRBV15 and TRBJ2-3; D gene ambiguous. Germline V CDR1 and CDR2: LNHNV, YYDKDF (reference sequence). Trimming pared 1 base from V and 2 bases from J, leaving 13 bases between. The CDR3 is 16 amino acids. CDR3: CATSRAAASYTDTQYF. In nucleotides, the CDR3 is TGTGCCACCAGCAGAGCTGCGGCATCGTACACAGATACGCAGTATTTT.

This clone has just one count. The V gene is TRBV7-3, the J gene TRBJ2-1, with TRBD1 identical over 7 bases. The J segment lost 7 bases and the V segment lost 1 base, leaving 10 bases of the junction unmatched. The V gene's germline CDR1 is SGHTA and CDR2 FQGTGA. The CDR3 sequence is 16 residues long. CDR3: CASSLRGRGSRNEQFF. CDR3 in DNA: TGTGCCAGCAGCTTAAGGGGCAGGGGGAGTCGGAATGAGCAGTTCTTC.

V and J are TRBV27 and TRBJ1-2; 10 nucleotides line up with TRBD1. J gave up 6 bases and V 5 bases, and 12 bases lay outside the gene matches. CDR3 length equals 16 residues. Per the germline V gene, CDR1 is MNHEY and CDR2 is SMNVEV (reference sequence). CDR3 region: CASSHVVRDRGDGYTF. The DNA of the CDR3 is TGTGCCAGCAGTCATGTAGTTCGGGACAGGGGAGATGGCTACACCTTC.

This clone was seen a handful of times. This chain links TRBV7-9 with TRBJ1-6, with 9 nucleotides matching TRBD1. CDR3 length equals 15 residues. Germline CDR1 reads SEHNR; CDR2 reads FQNEAQ (reference sequence). The V gene end was trimmed by 1 base and the J gene end by 9 bases; junction bases not matched to a gene: 4. CDR3 sequence (DNA): TGTGCCAGCAGCTTAGGATGGGACAGGGCTTCACCCCTCCACTTT. Translated, it gives CASSLGWDRASPLHF.

The chain has TRBV5-1 and TRBJ2-2; 8 positions agree with TRBD2. V gave up 4 bases and J gave up 4 bases; unmatched junction bases: 9. Germline V gene lookup returns CDR1 SGHRS and CDR2 YFSETQ. The CDR3 has 16 residues. CDR3 loop: CASSHRGGRGTGELFF. The CDR3 coding sequence is TGCGCCAGCAGCCACCGGGGGGGCCGCGGCACCGGGGAGCTGTTTTTT.

The V gene is TRBV30, the J gene TRBJ2-5, with no clear D. Germline V gene data show CDR1 as GTSNPN and CDR2 as SVGIG (reference sequence). The germline V and J ends were trimmed by 1 base and 5 bases, with 14 bases remaining between them. This CDR3 contains 14 residues. CDR3 sequence (DNA): TGTGCCTGGAGTGGACCCCCCACCAGGGAGACCCAGTACTTC. It codes for CAWSGPPTRETQYF.

This sequence joins TRBV6-1 and TRBJ2-7; perhaps D is TRBD1 or TRBD2 (6 bases each). The germline V and J ends were trimmed by 6 bases and 3 bases, with 15 bases remaining between them. The V gene's germline CDR1 is MNHNS and CDR2 SASEGT. The CDR3 covers 14 residues. CDR3 nucleotide sequence: TGTGCCAGCAGGAGGGGGGCGGAAAGCTACGAGCAGTACTTC. Protein product: CASRRGAESYEQYF.

V and J are TRBV6-1 and TRBJ2-1; no firm D call. Germline V gives CDR1 MNHNS, CDR2 SASEGT. The V and J ends lost 8 bases and 6 bases respectively, with 20 bases between them. This CDR3 is built from 15 residues. CDR3 amino acids: CASGVSEEGFNEQFF. CDR3 in DNA: TGTGCCAGCGGGGTAAGTGAAGAAGGCTTCAATGAGCAGTTCTTC.

The chain combines TRBV6-5 with TRBJ2-1; 12 bases agree with TRBD2. CDR3 length: 15 residues. Trimming at V came to 6 bases and at J to 9 bases, leaving 9 bases not matched to a gene. Germline V gene sequence: CDR1 MNHEY, CDR2 SVGAGI. CDR3: CASSRLAGGRGEQFF. CDR3 bases: TGTGCCAGCAGCCGGCTAGCGGGGGGGCGGGGTGAGCAGTTCTTC.

This sequence joins TRBV5-6 and TRBJ2-5; D possibly corresponds to TRBD1 (6 bases). The DNA end lines up better with TRBJ2-7; the J call may be wrong. Germline assignment: CDR1 SGHDT and CDR2 YYEEEE. The length of the CDR3 is 14 residues. CDR3 in amino acids: CASSLVTGPYEQYF. The CDR3 nucleotides are TGTGCCAGCAGCTTGGTCACAGGGCCCTACGAGCAGTACTTC.

J is TRBJ2-3 and V is TRBV10-3, with D tentatively TRBD2 (7 bases). Germline CDR1 reads ENHRY; CDR2 reads SYGVKD. This CDR3 has 14 amino acids. With 10 bases removed from V and 6 bases from J, the gap between germline ends came to 20 bases. Here the CDR3 DNA reads TGTGCCACGAAGGTGGCGGGGGCAGGGGATACGCAGTATTTT. This gives the protein CATKVAGAGDTQYF.

This clone turned up a few times. J is TRBJ2-7 and V is TRBV11-2; the D gene is possibly TRBD2 (7 bases). This CDR3 has 13 residues. CDR1 is SGHAT and CDR2 is FQNNGV in the germline V gene. Trimming stripped 3 bases from V and 3 bases from J, with 9 bases between. In DNA form, the CDR3 reads TGTGCCAGCAGCTTCGGGGGGCTCTACGAGCAGTACTTC. Translating gives CASSFGGLYEQYF.

The chain has TRBV7-9 and TRBJ2-5, with 7 bases matching TRBD2. The J call is in doubt because the DNA end fits TRBJ2-7 better. The CDR3 contains 15 residues. Germline V gene data show CDR1 as SEHNR and CDR2 as FQNEAQ (reference sequence). The chain's CDR3 is CASSSNAGVIYEQYF. CDR3 nucleotides: TGTGCCAGCAGCTCGAATGCGGGGGTGATCTACGAGCAGTACTTC.

This rearrangement joins TRBV5-1 to TRBJ2-2, with unresolved D. The CDR3 has 12 residues. V lost 4 bases and J 2 bases, leaving 3 bases between the germline ends. From germline, CDR1 is SGHRS and CDR2 YFSETQ. The CDR3 DNA reads as TGCGCCAGCAGCCAAAACACCGGGGAGCTGTTTTTT. Encoded protein: CASSQNTGELFF. The full variable domain, in which reference TRBV5-1 and TRBJ2-2 provide the parts outside the CDR3, is KAGVTQTPRYLIKTRGQQVTLSCSPISGHRSVSWYQQTPGQGLQFLFEYFSETQRNKGNFPGRFSGRQFSNSRSEMNVSTLELGDSALYLCASSQNTGELFFGEGSRLTVL.

The chain employs TRBV18 and TRBJ1-1, with D hard to call. CDR1 is KGHSH, CDR2 LQKENI, per germline. Deletions cut 0 bases from V and 4 bases from J, with 15 bases between. The CDR3 covers 16 residues. The CDR3 loop is CASSPPNNRLSTEAFF. The DNA of the CDR3 is TGTGCCAGCTCACCACCGAACAACAGATTGAGCACTGAAGCTTTCTTT. The variable domain in full, completed from reference TRBV18 and TRBJ1-1, reads NAGVMQNPRHLVRRRGQEARLRCSPMKGHSHVYWYRQLPEEGLKFMVYLQKENIIDESGMPKERFSAEFPKEGPSILRIQQVVRGDSAAYFCASSPPNNRLSTEAFFGQGTRLTVV.

The chain is built from TRBV14 and TRBJ2-1, with D perhaps TRBD2 (5 bases). This CDR3 region has 16 residues. Germline assignment: CDR1 SGHDN and CDR2 FVKESK. The ends were cut back, 3 bases at V and 8 bases at J, with 20 bases in the middle. The DNA of the CDR3 is TGTGCCAGCAGCCATAATGACTACCCTTACTGGGATGAGCAGTTCTTC. Protein product: CASSHNDYPYWDEQFF.

The V call is TRBV18, the J call TRBJ1-1; D ambiguous. The germline V gene encodes CDR1 KGHSH and CDR2 LQKENI. The CDR3 totals 15 residues. V was cut by 3 bases and J by 0 bases, with 11 bases left in between. In DNA form, the CDR3 reads TGTGCCAGCTCACCGCGGACGGACCTGAACACTGAAGCTTTCTTT. Translation: CASSPRTDLNTEAFF.